The next 6 T cell receptor beta chains were all read from a single sample in a study of blood T cell repertoires in COVID-19. Profiling relied on immunoSEQ multiplex PCR, and the TCRdb table lists in-frame clones only, not all of them. Of some 100,000 clones in the sample, 86% were seen once. Specimen: peripheral blood. The receptors were sampled from a man aged 50 or older with acute or convalescent COVID-19.

This clone was seen a single time. The gene calls are TRBV9 and TRBJ1-1; D ambiguous. V was clipped by 3 bases and J by 5 bases, with 8 bases between them. CDR3 length: 12 amino acids. Germline values: CDR1 SGDLS, CDR2 YYNGEE. The CDR3 protein is CASSAPGTEAFF. The CDR3 DNA is TGTGCCAGCAGCGCTCCGGGAACTGAAGCTTTCTTT.

In DNA, the CDR3 is TGTGCCTGGAGGTCGACGGGGAGCTCCTACGAGCAGTACTTC. Protein sequence: CAWRSTGSSYEQYF. The chain recombines TRBV30 with TRBJ2-7, with a possible D match to TRBD2 (5 bases). In germline, CDR1 is GTSNPN, CDR2 SVGIG (reference sequence). V was shortened by 3 bases and J by 0 bases, with 12 bases between the two germline ends. CDR3 length equals 14 residues.

This chain joins TRBV12-3 or TRBV12-4 and TRBJ1-1; D is uncertain. The CDR3 covers 11 residues. V was shortened by 4 bases and J by 3 bases, with 3 bases between the two germline ends. CDR3 in DNA: TGTGCCAGCAGTTCCTACACTGAAGCTTTCTTT. Translated: CASSSYTEAFF.

The V and J genes are TRBV2 and TRBJ1-6; D call uncertain. V was cut by 9 bases and J by 0 bases, with 15 bases left in between. Germline CDR1 is SNHLY and CDR2 is FYNNEI. CDR3 length: 16 amino acids. The CDR3 protein is CASRKEQSSYNSPLHF. Here the CDR3 DNA reads TGTGCCAGTCGGAAGGAACAGAGCTCCTATAATTCACCCCTCCACTTT.

The rearrangement links TRBV18 to TRBJ2-1; TRBD2 agrees at 9 bases. Looked up from germline, CDR1 is KGHSH and CDR2 is LQKENI. V shed 0 bases and J 8 bases; nucleotides not matched to a gene: 8. The CDR3 covers 16 residues. The CDR3 region is CASSPPRGTSFDEQFF. CDR3 nucleotide sequence: TGTGCCAGCTCACCACCACGGGGGACTAGCTTCGATGAGCAGTTCTTC.

The CDR3 DNA sequence: TGTGCCAGCAGCTTGACGACTAGCGGGAGGGGTGAGCAGTTCTTC. Translation gives CASSLTTSGRGEQFF. The chain carries TRBV5-8 and TRBJ2-1; TRBD2 aligns across 14 bases. The CDR3 length is 15 residues. Germline values: CDR1 SGHTS, CDR2 YDEGEE. V was pared by 1 base and J by 9 bases, with 3 bases of the junction left unmatched.